This section outlines one TCR beta chain sequence together with its context. This clonotype occurred many times. Its antigen is currently not known. No much larger clonotype is one base removed from it; base qualities were not supplied. These data come from a study of T cell repertoires in cytomegalovirus infection (dated by TCRdb to about 2019). With regard to the full study: The HLA type of each donor mattered for the analysis, because public TCR beta signatures pointed to carriage of CMV infection along with the matching HLA type. Study-level results and caveats: The ex vivo response was dominated by HLA-C-restricted CMV-specific TCR beta clonotypes, which also provided the single most frequent clonotype in two of eight donors. In both this cohort and an independent cohort of a few hundred donors, the cumulative frequency of public TCR beta family members distinguished carriers of CMV infection plus the relevant HLA type.

The cysteine opens and the phenylalanine closes a CDR3 of 13 amino acids. The entry retains the CDR3 DNA only, 39 bases that are in frame from base 1. CDR1 and CDR2 are drawn from the germline V gene (reference sequence): DFQATT, SNEGSKA. Deletion took 5 bases off V and 0 bases off J, with a span of 7 bases between the germline ends. Sequencing was carried out with an Illumina HiSeq 1500. TCRdb reprocessed the public reads (quality trimming at Q25 with fastp, clone calling with MiXCR) and kept in-frame beta chains. Every distinct CDR3 protein forms one entry, paired with its most common genes and DNA. The sample records under 250,000 distinct CDR3 sequences, approximately 6.7% of which are singletons. The ten largest clones take up 5.5% to 8% of the sample.

The V gene is TRBV20-1 and the J gene is TRBJ1-4; the D gene lacks a confident call. The clonotype comes from a human donor in good health (CMV status not recorded). Some clones in this sample may be carry-over from other donors' samples. Sequenced sample: PBMCs. CDR3 reads: CSAPGATNEKLFF. The DNA is as follows: TGCAGTGCTCCCGGGGCAACTAATGAAAAACTGTTTTTT.